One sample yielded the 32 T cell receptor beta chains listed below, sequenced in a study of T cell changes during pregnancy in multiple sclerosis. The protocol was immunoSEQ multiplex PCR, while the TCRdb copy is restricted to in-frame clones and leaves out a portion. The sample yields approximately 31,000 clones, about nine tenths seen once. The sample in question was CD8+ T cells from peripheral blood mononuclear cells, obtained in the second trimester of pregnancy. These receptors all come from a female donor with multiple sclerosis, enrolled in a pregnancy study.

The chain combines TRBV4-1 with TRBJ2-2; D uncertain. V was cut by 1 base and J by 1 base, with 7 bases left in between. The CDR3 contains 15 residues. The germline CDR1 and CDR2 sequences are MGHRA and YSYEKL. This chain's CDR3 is CASSQVSGNTGELFF. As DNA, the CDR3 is TGCGCCAGCAGCCAAGTGTCAGGGAACACCGGGGAGCTGTTTTTT.

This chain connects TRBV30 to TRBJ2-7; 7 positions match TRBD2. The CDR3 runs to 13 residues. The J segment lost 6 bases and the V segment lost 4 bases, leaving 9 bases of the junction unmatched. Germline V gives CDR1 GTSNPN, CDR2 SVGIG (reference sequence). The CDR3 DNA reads TGTGCCTGGAACCTAGGGGAGGGGCCCGAGCAGTACTTC. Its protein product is CAWNLGEGPEQYF.

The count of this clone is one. CDR3 sequence reads: CASSLTSGIYYEQYF. The CDR3 bases are TGTGCCAGCAGCTTAACTAGCGGGATCTACTACGAGCAGTACTTC. The chain couples TRBV7-2 to TRBJ2-7; 10 bases map to TRBD2. The CDR3 has 15 residues. Germline loops: CDR1 SGHTA, CDR2 FQGNSA. The junction had 4 bases not matched to a gene; V was cut back by 2 bases and J by 3 bases.

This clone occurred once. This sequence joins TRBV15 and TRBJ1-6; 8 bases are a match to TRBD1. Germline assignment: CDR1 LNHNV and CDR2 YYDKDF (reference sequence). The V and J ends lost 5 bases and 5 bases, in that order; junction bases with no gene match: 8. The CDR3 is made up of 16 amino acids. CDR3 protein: CATSGTDRADNSPLHF. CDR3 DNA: TGTGCCACCAGCGGGACGGACAGGGCGGATAATTCACCCCTCCACTTT.

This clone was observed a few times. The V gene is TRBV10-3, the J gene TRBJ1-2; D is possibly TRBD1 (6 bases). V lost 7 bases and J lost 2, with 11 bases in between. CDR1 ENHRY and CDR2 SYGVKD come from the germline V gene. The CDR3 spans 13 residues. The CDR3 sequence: CAITDSPNYGYTF. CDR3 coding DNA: TGTGCCATCACGGACAGCCCCAACTATGGCTACACCTTC.

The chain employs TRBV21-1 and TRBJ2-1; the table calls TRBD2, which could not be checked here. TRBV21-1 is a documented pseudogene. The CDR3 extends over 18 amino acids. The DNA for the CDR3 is TGTGCCAGCTTCCGGGCGGGAGGAGGTGGGGGCTCCTACAATGAGCAGTTCTTC. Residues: CASFRAGGGGGSYNEQFF.

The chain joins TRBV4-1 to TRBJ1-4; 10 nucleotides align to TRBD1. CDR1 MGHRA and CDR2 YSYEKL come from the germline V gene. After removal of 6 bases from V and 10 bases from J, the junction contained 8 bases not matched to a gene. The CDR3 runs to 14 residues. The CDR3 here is CASSLGTGVAKLFF. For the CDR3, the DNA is TGCGCCAGCAGTCTCGGGACAGGGGTCGCAAAACTGTTTTTT.

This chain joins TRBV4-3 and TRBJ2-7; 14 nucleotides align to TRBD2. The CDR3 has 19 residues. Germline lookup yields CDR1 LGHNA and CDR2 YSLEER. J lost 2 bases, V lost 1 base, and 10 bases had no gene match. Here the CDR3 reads CASSQARLGLAGVTYEQYF. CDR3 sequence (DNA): TGCGCCAGCAGCCAAGCAAGGCTGGGACTAGCGGGAGTCACCTACGAGCAGTACTTC.

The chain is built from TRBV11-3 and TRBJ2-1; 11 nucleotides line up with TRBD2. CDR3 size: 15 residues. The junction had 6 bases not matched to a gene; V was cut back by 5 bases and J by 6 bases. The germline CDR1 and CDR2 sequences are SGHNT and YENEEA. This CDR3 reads CASSISGREGNEQFF. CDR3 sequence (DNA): TGTGCCAGCAGCATTAGCGGGAGGGAGGGCAATGAGCAGTTCTTC.

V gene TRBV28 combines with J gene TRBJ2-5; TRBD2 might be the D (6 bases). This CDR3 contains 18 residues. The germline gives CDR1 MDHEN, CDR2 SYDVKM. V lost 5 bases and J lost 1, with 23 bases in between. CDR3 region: CASSQTPGWAGPQETQYF. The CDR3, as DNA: TGTGCCAGCAGTCAAACCCCCGGATGGGCGGGGCCCCAAGAGACCCAGTACTTC.

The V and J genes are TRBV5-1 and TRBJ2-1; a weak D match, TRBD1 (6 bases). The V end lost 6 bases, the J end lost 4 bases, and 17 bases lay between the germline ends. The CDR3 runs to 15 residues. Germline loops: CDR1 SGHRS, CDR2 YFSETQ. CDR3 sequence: CASTSGRTEYNEQFF. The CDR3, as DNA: TGCGCCAGCACCTCAGGCCGGACAGAGTACAATGAGCAGTTCTTC.

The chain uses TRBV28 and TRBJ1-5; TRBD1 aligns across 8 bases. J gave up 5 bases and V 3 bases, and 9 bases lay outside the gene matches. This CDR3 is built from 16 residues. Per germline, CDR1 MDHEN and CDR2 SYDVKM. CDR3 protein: CASSFFGQGKDQPQHF. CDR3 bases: TGTGCCAGCAGTTTCTTCGGACAGGGTAAGGATCAGCCCCAGCATTTT.

CDR3 coding DNA: TGCAGCGCCAAACCGGGGGACAGGGGTTACGGTGAGCAGTTCTTC. This encodes CSAKPGDRGYGEQFF. The chain uses TRBV29-1 and TRBJ2-1, with 10 positions matching TRBD1. This CDR3 is 15 amino acids long. Germline-derived CDR1 and CDR2 are SQVTM and ANQGSEA. J was trimmed by 9 bases and V by 7 bases; bases with no gene match: 15.

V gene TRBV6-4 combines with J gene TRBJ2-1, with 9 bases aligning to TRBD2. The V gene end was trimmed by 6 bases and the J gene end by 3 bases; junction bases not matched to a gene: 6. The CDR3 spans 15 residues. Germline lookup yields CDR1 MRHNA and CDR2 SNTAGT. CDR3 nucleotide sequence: TGTGCCAGCAGCGCCCAAGCGGGGGGCTACAATGAGCAGTTCTTC. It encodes CASSAQAGGYNEQFF.

The CDR3 DNA is TGCGCCAGCAGCCGCGAGACAGGGCGCTCCTACGAGCAGTACTTC. It is translated as CASSRETGRSYEQYF. The genes are TRBV4-1 and TRBJ2-7; 7 nucleotides match TRBD1. Trimming took 4 bases from V and 0 from J; bases not matched to a gene: 6. The CDR3 consists of 15 residues. Germline V CDR1 and CDR2: MGHRA, YSYEKL.

In DNA form, the CDR3 reads TGTGCCAGCAGTTCCCGAGGGACAGATACGCAGTATTTT. Translation: CASSSRGTDTQYF. The chain links TRBV27 to TRBJ2-3; a weak D match, TRBD2 (5 bases). Trimming removed 4 bases at V and 3 bases at J, with 8 bases between. The CDR3 is made up of 13 amino acids. Germline V gene sequence: CDR1 MNHEY, CDR2 SMNVEV (reference sequence).

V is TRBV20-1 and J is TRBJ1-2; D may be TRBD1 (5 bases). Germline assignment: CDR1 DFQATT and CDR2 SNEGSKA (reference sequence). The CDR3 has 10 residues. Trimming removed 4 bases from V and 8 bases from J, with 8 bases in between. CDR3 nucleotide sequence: TGCAGTGCTACGGGGGAAGGCTACACCTTC. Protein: CSATGEGYTF.

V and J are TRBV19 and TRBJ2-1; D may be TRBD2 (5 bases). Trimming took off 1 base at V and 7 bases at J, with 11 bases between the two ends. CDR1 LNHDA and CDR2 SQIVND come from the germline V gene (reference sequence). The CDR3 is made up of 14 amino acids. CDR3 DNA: TGTGCCAGTAGTATAGGCCTAGCTGCGAATGAGCAGTTCTTC. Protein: CASSIGLAANEQFF.

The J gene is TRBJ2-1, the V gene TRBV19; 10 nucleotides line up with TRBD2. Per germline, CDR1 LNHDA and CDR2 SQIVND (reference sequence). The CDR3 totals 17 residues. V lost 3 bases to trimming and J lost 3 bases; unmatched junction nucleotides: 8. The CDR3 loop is CASSILIAGGFYNEQFF. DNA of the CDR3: TGTGCCAGTAGTATTTTAATAGCGGGAGGATTCTACAATGAGCAGTTCTTC.

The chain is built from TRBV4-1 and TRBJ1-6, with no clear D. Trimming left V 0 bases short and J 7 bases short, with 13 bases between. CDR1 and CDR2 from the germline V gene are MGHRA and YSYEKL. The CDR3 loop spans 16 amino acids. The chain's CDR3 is CASSQEVPGRNSPLHF. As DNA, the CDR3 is TGCGCCAGCAGCCAAGAGGTTCCAGGAAGAAATTCACCCCTCCACTTT.

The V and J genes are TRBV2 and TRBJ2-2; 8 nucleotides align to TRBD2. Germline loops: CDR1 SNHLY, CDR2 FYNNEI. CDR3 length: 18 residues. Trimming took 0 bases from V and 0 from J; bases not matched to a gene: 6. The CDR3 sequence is CASSEAKGLATNTGELFF. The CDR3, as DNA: TGTGCCAGCAGTGAAGCAAAAGGACTAGCCACGAACACCGGGGAGCTGTTTTTT. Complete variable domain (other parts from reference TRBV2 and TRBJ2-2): EPEVTQTPSHQVTQMGQEVILRCVPISNHLYFYWYRQILGQKVEFLVSFYNNEISEKSEIFDDQFSVERPDGSNFTLKIRSTKLEDSAMYFCASSEAKGLATNTGELFFGEGSRLTVL.

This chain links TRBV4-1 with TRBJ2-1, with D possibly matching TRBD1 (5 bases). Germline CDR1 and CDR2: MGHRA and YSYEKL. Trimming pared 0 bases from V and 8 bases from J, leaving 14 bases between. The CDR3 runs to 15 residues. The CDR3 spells CASSQDGTGDYEQFF. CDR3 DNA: TGCGCCAGCAGCCAAGACGGAACAGGAGACTATGAGCAGTTCTTC.

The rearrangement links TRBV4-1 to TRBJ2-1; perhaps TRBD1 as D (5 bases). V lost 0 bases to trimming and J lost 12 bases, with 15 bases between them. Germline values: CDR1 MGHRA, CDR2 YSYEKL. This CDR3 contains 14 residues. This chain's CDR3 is CASSQDPQEGVQFF. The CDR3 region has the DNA TGCGCCAGCAGCCAAGATCCCCAGGAAGGGGTGCAGTTCTTC.

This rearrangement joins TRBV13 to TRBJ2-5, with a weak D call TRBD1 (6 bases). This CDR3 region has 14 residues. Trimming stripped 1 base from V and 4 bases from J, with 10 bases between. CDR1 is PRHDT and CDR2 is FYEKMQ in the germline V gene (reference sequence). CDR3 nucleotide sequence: TGTGCCAGCAGCTTAGACGACAGGTTAGAGACCCAGTACTTC. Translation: CASSLDDRLETQYF.

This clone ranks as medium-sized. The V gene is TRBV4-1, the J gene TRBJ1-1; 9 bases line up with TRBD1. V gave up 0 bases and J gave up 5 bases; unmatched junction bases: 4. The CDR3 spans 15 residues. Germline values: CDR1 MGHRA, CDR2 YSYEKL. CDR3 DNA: TGCGCCAGCAGCCAAGACGGGACAGGGTTGACTGAAGCTTTCTTT. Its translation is CASSQDGTGLTEAFF.

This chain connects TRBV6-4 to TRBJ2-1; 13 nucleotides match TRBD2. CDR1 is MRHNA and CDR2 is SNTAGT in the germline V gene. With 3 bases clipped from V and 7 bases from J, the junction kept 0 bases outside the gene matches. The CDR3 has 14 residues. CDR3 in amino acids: CASSELAGGNEQFF. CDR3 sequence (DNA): TGTGCCAGCAGTGAACTAGCGGGAGGGAATGAGCAGTTCTTC.

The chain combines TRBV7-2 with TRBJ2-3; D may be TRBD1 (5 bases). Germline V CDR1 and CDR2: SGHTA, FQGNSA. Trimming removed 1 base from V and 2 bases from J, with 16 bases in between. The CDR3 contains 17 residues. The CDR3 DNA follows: TGTGCCAGCAGCTTAGGGGCAGTGGGGCGGTACACAGATACGCAGTATTTT. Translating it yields CASSLGAVGRYTDTQYF.

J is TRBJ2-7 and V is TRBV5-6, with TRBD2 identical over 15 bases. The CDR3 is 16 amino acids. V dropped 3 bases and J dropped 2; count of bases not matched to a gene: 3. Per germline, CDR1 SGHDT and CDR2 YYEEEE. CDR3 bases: TGTGCCAGCAGCTGGGGACTAGCGGGAGGCCCCTACGAGCAGTACTTC. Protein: CASSWGLAGGPYEQYF. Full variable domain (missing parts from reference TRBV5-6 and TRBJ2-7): DAGVTQSPTHLIKTRGQQVTLRCSPKSGHDTVSWYQQALGQGPQFIFQYYEEEERQRGNFPDRFSGHQFPNYSSELNVNALLLGDSALYLCASSWGLAGGPYEQYFGPGTRLTVT.

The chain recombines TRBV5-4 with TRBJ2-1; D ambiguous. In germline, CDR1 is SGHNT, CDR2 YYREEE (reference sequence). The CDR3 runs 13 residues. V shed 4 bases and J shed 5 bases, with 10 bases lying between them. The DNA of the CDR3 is TGTGCCAGCAGCGATATACAGAACAATGAGCAGTTCTTC. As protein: CASSDIQNNEQFF. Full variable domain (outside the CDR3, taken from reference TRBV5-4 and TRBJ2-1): ETGVTQSPTHLIKTRGQQVTLRCSSQSGHNTVSWYQQALGQGPQFIFQYYREEENGRGNFPPRFSGLQFPNYSSELNVNALELDDSALYLCASSDIQNNEQFFGPGTRLTVL.

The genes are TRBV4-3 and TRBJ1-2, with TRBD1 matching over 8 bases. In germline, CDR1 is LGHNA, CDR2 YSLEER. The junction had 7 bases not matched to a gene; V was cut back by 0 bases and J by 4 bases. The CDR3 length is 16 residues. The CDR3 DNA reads TGCGCCAGCAGCCAAGATAGGGCAGGGGGCCGCTATGGCTACACCTTC. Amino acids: CASSQDRAGGRYGYTF.

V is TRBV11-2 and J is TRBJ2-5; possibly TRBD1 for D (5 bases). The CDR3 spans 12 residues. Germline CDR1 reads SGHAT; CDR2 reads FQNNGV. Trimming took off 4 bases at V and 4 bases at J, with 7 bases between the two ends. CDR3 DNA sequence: TGTGCCAGCAGCTCAGGGATAGAGACCCAGTACTTC. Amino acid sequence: CASSSGIETQYF.

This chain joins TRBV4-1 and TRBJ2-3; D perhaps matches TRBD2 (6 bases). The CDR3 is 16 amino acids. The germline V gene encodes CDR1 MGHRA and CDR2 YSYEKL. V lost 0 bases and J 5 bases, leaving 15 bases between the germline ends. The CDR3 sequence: CASSQDSYGSGDTQYF. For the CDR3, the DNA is TGCGCCAGCAGCCAAGATTCTTACGGGAGTGGAGATACGCAGTATTTT.